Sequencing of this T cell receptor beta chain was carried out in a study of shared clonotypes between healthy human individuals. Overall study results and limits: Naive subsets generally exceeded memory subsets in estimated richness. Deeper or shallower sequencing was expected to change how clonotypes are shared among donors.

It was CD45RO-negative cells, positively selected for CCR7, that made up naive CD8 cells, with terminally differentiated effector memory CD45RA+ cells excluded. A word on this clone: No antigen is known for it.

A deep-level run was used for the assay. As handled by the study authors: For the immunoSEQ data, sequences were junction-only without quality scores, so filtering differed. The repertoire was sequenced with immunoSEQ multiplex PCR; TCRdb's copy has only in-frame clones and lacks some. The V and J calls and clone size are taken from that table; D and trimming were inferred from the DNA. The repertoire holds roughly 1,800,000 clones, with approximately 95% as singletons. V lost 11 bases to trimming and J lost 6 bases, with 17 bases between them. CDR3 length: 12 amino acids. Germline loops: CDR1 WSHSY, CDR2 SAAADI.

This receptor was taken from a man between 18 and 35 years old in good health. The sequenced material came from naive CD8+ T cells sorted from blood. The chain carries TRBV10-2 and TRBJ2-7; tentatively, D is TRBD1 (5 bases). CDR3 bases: TGCGCCTCCCTGGCAGGGATGGGCGAGCAGTACTTC. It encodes CASLAGMGEQYF.